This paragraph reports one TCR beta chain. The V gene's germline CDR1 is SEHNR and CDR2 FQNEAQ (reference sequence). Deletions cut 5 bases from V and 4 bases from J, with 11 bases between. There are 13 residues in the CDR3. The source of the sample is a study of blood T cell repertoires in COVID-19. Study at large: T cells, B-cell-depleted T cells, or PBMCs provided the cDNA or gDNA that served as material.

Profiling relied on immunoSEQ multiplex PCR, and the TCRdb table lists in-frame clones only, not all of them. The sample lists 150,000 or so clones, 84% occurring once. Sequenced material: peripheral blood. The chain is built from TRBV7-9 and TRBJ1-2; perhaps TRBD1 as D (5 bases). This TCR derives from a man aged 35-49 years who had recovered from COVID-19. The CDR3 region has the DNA TGTGCCAGCAGCACAACAGGAACCTATGGCTACACCTTC. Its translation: CASSTTGTYGYTF. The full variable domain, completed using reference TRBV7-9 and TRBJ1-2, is DTGVSQNPRHKITKRGQNVTFRCDPISEHNRLYWYRQTLGQGPEFLTYFQNEAQLEKSRLLSDRFSAERPKGSFSTLEIQRTEQGDSAMYLCASSTTGTYGYTFGSGTRLTVV.